This T cell receptor (beta chain) is drawn from a study of siplizumab effects on memory and regulatory T cells. Study outcomes and limitations: Alloreactive sequences from unstimulated CD4+ memory cells fell significantly with siplizumab. With siplizumab, mappable alloreactive CD4+ clones averaged roughly 64% Treg-derived, versus 25% to 30% in controls. To unstimulated subsets, only a minor fraction of alloreactive clones could be mapped.

Measured with immunoSEQ multiplex PCR; TCRdb has only the in-frame clones, and not every one. The sample consists of 95,000 to 100,000 clones, 85% to 95% of them appearing once. This CDR3 contains 15 residues. The germline V and J ends were trimmed by 2 bases and 1 base, with 11 bases remaining between them. Germline CDR1 and CDR2: SGHTA and FQGNSA. As concerns this clone: Its antigen is unidentified.

Sequencing was performed on non-Treg CD4+ T cells sorted from blood. The chain joins TRBV7-2 to TRBJ1-1; the D is unclear. This clonotype originated in a human donor in good health. The CDR3, as DNA: TGTGCCAGCAGCTTACGTTTGTTAGGGAACACTGAAGCTTTCTTT. Protein product: CASSLRLLGNTEAFF.